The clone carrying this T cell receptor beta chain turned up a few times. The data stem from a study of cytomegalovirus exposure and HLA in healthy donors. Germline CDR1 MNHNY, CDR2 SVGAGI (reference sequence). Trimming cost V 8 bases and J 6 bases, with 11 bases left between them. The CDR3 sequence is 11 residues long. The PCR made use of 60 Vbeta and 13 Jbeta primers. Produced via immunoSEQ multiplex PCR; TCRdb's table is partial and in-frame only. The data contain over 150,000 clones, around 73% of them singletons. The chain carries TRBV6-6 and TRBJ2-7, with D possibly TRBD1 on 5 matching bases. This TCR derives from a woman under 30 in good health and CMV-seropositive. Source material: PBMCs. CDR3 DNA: TGTGCCAGCGTACAGGACGGCGAGCAGTACTTC. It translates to CASVQDGEQYF.